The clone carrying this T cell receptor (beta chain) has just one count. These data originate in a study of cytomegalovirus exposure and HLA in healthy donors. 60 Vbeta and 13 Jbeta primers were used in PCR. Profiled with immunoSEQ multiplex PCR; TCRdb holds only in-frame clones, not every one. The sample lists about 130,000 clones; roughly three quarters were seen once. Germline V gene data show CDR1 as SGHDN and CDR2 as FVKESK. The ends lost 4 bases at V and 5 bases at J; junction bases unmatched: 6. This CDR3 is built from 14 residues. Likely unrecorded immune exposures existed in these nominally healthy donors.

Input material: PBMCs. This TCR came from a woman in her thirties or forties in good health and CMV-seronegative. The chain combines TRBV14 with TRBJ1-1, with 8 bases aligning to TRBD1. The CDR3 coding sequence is TGTGCCAGCAGCCCGAGGACAGGGTTGACTGAAGCTTTCTTT. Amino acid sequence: CASSPRTGLTEAFF.